One sample yielded the 18 T cell receptor beta chains listed below, sequenced in a study of T cell responses to AZD1222 COVID-19 vaccine. Here immunoSEQ multiplex PCR was the method, and the copy in TCRdb shows in-frame clones only, minus some. The sample holds about 160,000 clones, 92% seen once. Source: peripheral blood, taken on day 0 of MenACWY control vaccination. These receptors were collected from an adult in good health.

The chain employs TRBV28 and TRBJ1-2; 9 bases are a match to TRBD1. This CDR3 region has 16 residues. Trimming cost V 7 bases and J 8 bases; bases outside gene matches: 17. The germline CDR1 and CDR2 sequences are MDHEN and SYDVKM. The CDR3 sequence: CASIDPSTGGARGYTF. CDR3 nucleotides: TGTGCCAGCATTGACCCATCCACAGGGGGCGCGAGGGGCTACACCTTC.

This chain joins TRBV6-6 and TRBJ1-5; D is unresolved. Germline V gene data show CDR1 as MNHNY and CDR2 as SVGAGI (reference sequence). Trimming took off 6 bases at V and 0 bases at J, with 15 bases between the two ends. The CDR3 is made up of 16 amino acids. As DNA, the CDR3 is TGTGCCAGCAGGGACCGCGGGCATCATAGCAATCAGCCCCAGCATTTT. Translation gives CASRDRGHHSNQPQHF.

This chain links TRBV7-3 with TRBJ2-2; no reliable D call. Germline V lookup: CDR1 SGHTA, CDR2 FQGTGA. The CDR3 runs to 16 residues. V was shortened by 5 bases and J by 5 bases, with 18 bases between the two germline ends. The DNA for the CDR3 is TGTGCCAGCAGCCCAAAGTCGGGCAGGCTGACCGGGGAGCTGTTTTTT. Encoded protein: CASSPKSGRLTGELFF.

The chain recombines TRBV18 with TRBJ1-4; 7 bases map to TRBD1. Germline-derived CDR1 and CDR2 are KGHSH and LQKENI. V lost 1 base to trimming and J lost 6 bases; unmatched junction nucleotides: 5. The CDR3 is made up of 15 amino acids. In DNA form, the CDR3 reads TGTGCCAGCTCACCACGAAGGGGGCGAGATGAAAAACTGTTTTTT. This sequence encodes CASSPRRGRDEKLFF.

This chain's CDR3 is CASSNQGLVGNTEAFF. The CDR3 DNA sequence: TGTGCCAGTAGTAATCAGGGGCTGGTGGGGAACACTGAAGCTTTCTTT. This sequence joins TRBV19 and TRBJ1-1, with a tentative D call TRBD1 (6 bases). This CDR3 is 16 amino acids long. V was pared by 4 bases and J by 1 base, with 16 bases between. In germline, CDR1 is LNHDA, CDR2 SQIVND (reference sequence).

This sequence joins TRBV6-5 and TRBJ1-2; D may be TRBD1 (6 bases). The CDR3 loop spans 14 amino acids. Trimming shortened V by 8 bases and J by 0 bases, and 13 bases separated the two germline ends. Germline CDR1 MNHEY, CDR2 SVGAGI. The CDR3 protein is CASLRTAANYGYTF. The CDR3 nucleotides are TGTGCCAGCTTGCGGACAGCAGCTAACTATGGCTACACCTTC.

V gene TRBV7-2 combines with J gene TRBJ1-5, with no clear D. V was cut by 5 bases and J by 7 bases, with 15 bases left in between. Germline V gene data show CDR1 as SGHTA and CDR2 as FQGNSA. The CDR3 has 14 amino acids. This chain's CDR3 is CASSIHVVGQPQHF. CDR3 bases: TGTGCCAGCAGCATACACGTGGTGGGGCAGCCCCAGCATTTT.

The chain recombines TRBV7-3 with TRBJ2-5; D unclear. This CDR3 is built from 14 residues. Trimming pared 1 base from V and 0 bases from J, leaving 6 bases between. Germline V gene data show CDR1 as SGHTA and CDR2 as FQGTGA. The CDR3 DNA sequence: TGTGCCAGCAGCTTAAATTCCGACCAAGAGACCCAGTACTTC. This encodes CASSLNSDQETQYF.

A note on this clone: Other DNA variants within this sample encode the same CDR3. This chain connects TRBV20-1 to TRBJ1-2, with D hard to call. V lost 2 bases, J lost 8 bases, and 6 bases lay in between. The germline V gene has CDR1 DFQATT and CDR2 SNEGSKA (reference sequence). This CDR3 comprises 10 residues. In DNA, the CDR3 is TGCAGTGCTAGAACGGGGGGCTACACCTTC. It is translated as CSARTGGYTF.

This clone came up once. The V gene is TRBV5-1, the J gene TRBJ2-7; D is unclear. Trimming removed 2 bases at V and 1 base at J, with 10 bases between. The CDR3 runs 14 residues. Germline values: CDR1 SGHRS, CDR2 YFSETQ. The chain's CDR3 is CASSFGRSSYEQYF. The CDR3 region has the DNA TGCGCCAGCAGCTTCGGCAGGAGTTCCTACGAGCAGTACTTC. The entire variable domain, with the rest obtained from reference TRBV5-1 and TRBJ2-7, is as follows: KAGVTQTPRYLIKTRGQQVTLSCSPISGHRSVSWYQQTPGQGLQFLFEYFSETQRNKGNFPGRFSGRQFSNSRSEMNVSTLELGDSALYLCASSFGRSSYEQYFGPGTRLTVT.

V gene TRBV9 combines with J gene TRBJ2-3; 9 bases line up with TRBD1. The V gene end was trimmed by 2 bases and the J gene end by 3 bases; junction bases not matched to a gene: 7. The CDR3 loop spans 16 amino acids. The germline V gene has CDR1 SGDLS and CDR2 YYNGEE. The CDR3, as DNA: TGTGCCAGCAGCGTCAGTTGGACAGGGGCGACAGATACGCAGTATTTT. Translated, it gives CASSVSWTGATDTQYF.

The V and J genes are TRBV10-1 and TRBJ2-3; D remains unclear. The V end was cut by 0 bases, the J end by 2 bases, with 9 bases between. The CDR3 sequence is 15 residues long. In germline, CDR1 is WNHNN, CDR2 SYGVQD (reference sequence). CDR3 in DNA: TGCGCCAGCAGTGAGTCGAGGCCAGCCACAGATACGCAGTATTTT. It specifies CASSESRPATDTQYF.

The chain uses TRBV19 and TRBJ1-5; D possibly corresponds to TRBD1 (6 bases). The CDR3 runs to 14 residues. The V end was cut by 7 bases, the J end by 2 bases, with 12 bases between. CDR1 is LNHDA and CDR2 is SQIVND in the germline V gene (reference sequence). The CDR3 DNA reads as TGTGCCAGTAAGGGGGGTTGGGGCAATCAGCCCCAGCATTTT. Protein product: CASKGGWGNQPQHF.

The gene calls are TRBV14 and TRBJ1-5; D uncertain. CDR1 and CDR2 (germline): SGHDN, FVKESK. The CDR3 runs to 12 residues. Trimming shortened V by 1 base and J by 7 bases, and 5 bases separated the two germline ends. The CDR3 nucleotides are TGTGCCAGCAGCCAAGGGCAACAGCCCCAGCATTTT. Translated: CASSQGQQPQHF.

This clone appeared once. The genes are TRBV9 and TRBJ2-1; no firm D call. The CDR3 spans 12 residues. Germline assignment: CDR1 SGDLS and CDR2 YYNGEE. V was pared by 0 bases and J by 15 bases, with 13 bases between. CDR3 sequence (DNA): TGTGCCAGCAGCGTAGTCGATAGGCCTCTGTTCTTC. It specifies CASSVVDRPLFF.

Only one count was recorded for this clone. V gene TRBV28 combines with J gene TRBJ2-7, with 9 nucleotides matching TRBD2. Germline CDR1 is MDHEN and CDR2 is SYDVKM. The CDR3 extends over 16 amino acids. The V and J ends lost 6 bases and 3 bases, in that order; junction bases with no gene match: 12. Here the CDR3 reads CASRTTLAGPRYEQYF. As DNA, the CDR3 is TGTGCCAGCAGGACTACCCTAGCGGGGCCCCGCTACGAGCAGTACTTC.

The CDR3 region is CASSLEETQYF. The CDR3 DNA reads TGTGCCAGCAGCTTAGAAGAGACCCAGTACTTC. The J gene is TRBJ2-5, the V gene TRBV5-6; unclear D gene. Germline lookup yields CDR1 SGHDT and CDR2 YYEEEE. Deletions cut 2 bases from V and 3 bases from J, with 2 bases between. This CDR3 spans 11 amino acids. Filled out from reference TRBV5-6 and TRBJ2-5, the complete variable domain reads DAGVTQSPTHLIKTRGQQVTLRCSPKSGHDTVSWYQQALGQGPQFIFQYYEEEERQRGNFPDRFSGHQFPNYSSELNVNALLLGDSALYLCASSLEETQYFGPGTRLLVL.

This sequence joins TRBV5-1 and TRBJ2-5; no reliable D call. V was cut by 4 bases and J by 1 base, with 8 bases left in between. Germline lookup yields CDR1 SGHRS and CDR2 YFSETQ. This CDR3 is 13 amino acids long. The CDR3, as DNA: TGCGCCAGCAGCAGCTACATCCAAGAGACCCAGTACTTC. Its translation is CASSSYIQETQYF.